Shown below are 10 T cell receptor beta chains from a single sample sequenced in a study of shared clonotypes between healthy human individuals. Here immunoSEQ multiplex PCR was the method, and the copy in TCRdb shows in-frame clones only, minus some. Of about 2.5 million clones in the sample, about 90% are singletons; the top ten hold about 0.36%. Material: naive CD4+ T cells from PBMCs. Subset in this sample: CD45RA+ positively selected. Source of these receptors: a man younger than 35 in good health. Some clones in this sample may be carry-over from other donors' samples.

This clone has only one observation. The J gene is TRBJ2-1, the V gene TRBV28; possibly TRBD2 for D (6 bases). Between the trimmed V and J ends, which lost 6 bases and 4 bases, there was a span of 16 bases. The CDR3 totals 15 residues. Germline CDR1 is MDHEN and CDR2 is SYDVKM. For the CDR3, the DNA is TGTGCCAGCAGATTCGAAGAGGACTATTACAATGAGCAGTTCTTC. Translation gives CASRFEEDYYNEQFF.

The chain's CDR3 is CASSLRASYGANVLTF. The CDR3 coding sequence is TGTGCCAGCAGTTTGCGGGCCTCGTATGGGGCCAACGTCCTGACTTTC. V is TRBV27 and J is TRBJ2-6; perhaps TRBD2 as D (5 bases). V was pared by 3 bases and J by 3 bases, with 12 bases between. Germline V gene lookup returns CDR1 MNHEY and CDR2 SMNVEV (reference sequence). The CDR3 runs to 16 residues. Based on the CDR3 plus reference TRBV27 and TRBJ2-6, the full variable domain is EAQVTQNPRYLITVTGKKLTVTCSQNMNHEYMSWYRQDPGLGLRQIYYSMNVEVTDKGDVPEGYKVSRKEKRNFPLILESPSPNQTSLYFCASSLRASYGANVLTFGAGSRLTVL.

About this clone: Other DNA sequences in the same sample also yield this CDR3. The CDR3 protein is CASSATGTYNEQFF. CDR3 DNA sequence: TGTGCCAGCAGCGCAACAGGAACGTACAATGAGCAGTTCTTC. The chain is built from TRBV7-3 and TRBJ2-1, with D tentatively TRBD1 (5 bases). Trimming left V 5 bases short and J 4 bases short, with 12 bases between. In germline, CDR1 is SGHTA, CDR2 FQGTGA. The CDR3 runs 14 residues.

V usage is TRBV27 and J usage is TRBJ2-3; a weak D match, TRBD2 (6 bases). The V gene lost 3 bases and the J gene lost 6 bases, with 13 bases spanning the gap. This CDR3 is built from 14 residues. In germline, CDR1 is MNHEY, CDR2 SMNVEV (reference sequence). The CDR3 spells CASSFIRRGDTQYF. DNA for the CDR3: TGTGCCAGCAGTTTTATTCGTCGGGGGGATACGCAGTATTTT.

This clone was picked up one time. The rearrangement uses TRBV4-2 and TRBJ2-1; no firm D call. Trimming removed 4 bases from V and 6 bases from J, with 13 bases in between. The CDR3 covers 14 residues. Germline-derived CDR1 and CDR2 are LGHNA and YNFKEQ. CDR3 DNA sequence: TGTGCCAGCAGCCTCAGAACCGACGGCAATGAGCAGTTCTTC. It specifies CASSLRTDGNEQFF.

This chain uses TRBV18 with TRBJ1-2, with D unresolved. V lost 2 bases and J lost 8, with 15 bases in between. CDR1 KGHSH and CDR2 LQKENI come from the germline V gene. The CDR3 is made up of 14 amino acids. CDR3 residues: CASSPNLGGVGYTF. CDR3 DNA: TGTGCCAGCTCACCAAACCTGGGCGGGGTCGGCTACACCTTC.

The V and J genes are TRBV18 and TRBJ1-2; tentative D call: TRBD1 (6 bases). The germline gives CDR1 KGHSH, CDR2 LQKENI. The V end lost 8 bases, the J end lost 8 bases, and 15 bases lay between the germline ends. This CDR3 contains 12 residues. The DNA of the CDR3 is TGTGCCAGCCGGGGGGCCCCGGTAGGCTACACCTTC. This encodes CASRGAPVGYTF. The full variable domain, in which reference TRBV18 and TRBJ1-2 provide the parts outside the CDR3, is NAGVMQNPRHLVRRRGQEARLRCSPMKGHSHVYWYRQLPEEGLKFMVYLQKENIIDESGMPKERFSAEFPKEGPSILRIQQVVRGDSAAYFCASRGAPVGYTFGSGTRLTVV.

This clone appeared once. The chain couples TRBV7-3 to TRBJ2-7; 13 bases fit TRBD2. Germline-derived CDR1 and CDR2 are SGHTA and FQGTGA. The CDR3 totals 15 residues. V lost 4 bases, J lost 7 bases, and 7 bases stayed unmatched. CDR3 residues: CASSSGLAGVREQYF. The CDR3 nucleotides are TGTGCCAGCAGCTCCGGACTAGCGGGAGTGCGGGAGCAGTACTTC.

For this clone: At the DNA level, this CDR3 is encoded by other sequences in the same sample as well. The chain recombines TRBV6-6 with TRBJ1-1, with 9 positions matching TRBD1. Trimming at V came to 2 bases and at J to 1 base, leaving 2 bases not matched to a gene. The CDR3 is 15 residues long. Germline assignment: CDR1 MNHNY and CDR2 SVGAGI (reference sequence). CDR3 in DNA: TGTGCCAGCAGTTACACGGGACAGGGGAACACTGAAGCTTTCTTT. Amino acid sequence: CASSYTGQGNTEAFF.

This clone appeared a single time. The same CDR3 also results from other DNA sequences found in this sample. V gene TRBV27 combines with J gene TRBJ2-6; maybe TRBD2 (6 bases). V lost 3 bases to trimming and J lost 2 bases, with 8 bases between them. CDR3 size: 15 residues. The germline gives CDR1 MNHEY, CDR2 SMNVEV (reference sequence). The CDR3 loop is CASSLWGAGANVLTF. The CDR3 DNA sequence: TGTGCCAGCAGTTTGTGGGGGGCTGGGGCCAACGTCCTGACTTTC. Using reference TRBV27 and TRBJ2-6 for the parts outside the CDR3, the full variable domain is EAQVTQNPRYLITVTGKKLTVTCSQNMNHEYMSWYRQDPGLGLRQIYYSMNVEVTDKGDVPEGYKVSRKEKRNFPLILESPSPNQTSLYFCASSLWGAGANVLTFGAGSRLTVL.